The clone carrying this T cell receptor beta chain turned up a few times. No antigen is known for it. This specimen belongs to a study of human T cells and chemical hapten exposure. Study-wide context: The cohort included alopecia areata under or over 50% scalp, totalis and universalis. Study-wide results and limits: TCRs above 1 in 1000 frequency stayed constant with DPC sensitization. Relative to control repertoires, expanded TCRs gave rise to significantly more large CDR3 similarity clusters.

TCRdb processed the RACE reads anew with MiXCR; each CDR3 protein has one entry. The repertoire holds around 340,000 distinct CDR3 sequences, with about 7% as singletons. The time point here: patch test 1, 2 weeks after DPC sensitization. Treatment here: therapeutic diphenylcyclopropenone sensitization with weekly scalp DPC. In every case, blood was obtained before the patch test was applied. Germline CDR1 and CDR2: SGHAT and FQNNGV. V was pared by 4 bases and J by 0 bases, with 16 bases between. This CDR3 has 17 amino acids. The clonotype comes from a woman aged 18-30 years with alopecia areata. Some clones in this sample may be carry-over from other donors' samples. The sample here was whole blood, taken in connection with sensitization to the hapten diphenylcyclopropenone (DPC). This chain links TRBV11-2 with TRBJ2-1, with D perhaps TRBD2 (5 bases). CDR3 amino acids: CASSSALERRSYNEQFF. The CDR3 DNA sequence: TGTGCCAGCAGCTCGGCCCTGGAGCGGCGCTCCTACAATGAGCAGTTCTTC.